The 29 T cell receptor beta chains reported below all come from one sample, sequenced in a study of post-analysis software for immune sequencing data (dated by TCRdb to 2013 to 2016). The method behind the library was PCR. Instrument used: Illumina HiSeq 2500. Unique molecular identifiers were incorporated into TCR beta cDNA libraries to reduce PCR and sequencing biases. TCRdb handled the public reads itself, with Q25 trimming in fastp and clone calling in MiXCR, and kept productive beta chains. Here each entry gathers all rows of one CDR3 protein and keeps the most common genes and DNA. Present in this sample are some 690,000 distinct CDR3 sequences, approximately 60% of which were seen just once. The biggest ten clones account for 10% to 12% of the sample. Their recognized antigens are unknown. What the research found in general, with its limitations: Patients showed significantly higher frequencies than controls for several TRBV segments, among them TRBV5-6, TRBV5-1 and TRBV20-1.

Sequencing used blood. These receptors all come from a girl aged 2-15 years with multiple sclerosis.

This clonotype was counted a few times. The chain recombines TRBV29-1 with TRBJ1-5, with D maybe TRBD1 (5 bases). Trimming removed 6 bases at V and 4 bases at J, with 19 bases between. CDR3 size: 15 residues. Germline V gene data show CDR1 as SQVTM and CDR2 as ANQGSEA. DNA of the CDR3: TGCAGCGTCATAATGGGGCTAGGCGGAAATCAGCCCCAGCATTTT. It is translated as CSVIMGLGGNQPQHF.

The chain recombines TRBV10-3 with TRBJ2-7; a possible D gene is TRBD1 (6 bases). V lost 8 bases and J 2 bases, leaving 13 bases between the germline ends. This CDR3 has 13 amino acids. Germline V gene data show CDR1 as ENHRY and CDR2 as SYGVKD. The CDR3 spells CAIQKPGAYEQYF. DNA of the CDR3: TGTGCCATCCAAAAGCCAGGGGCCTACGAGCAGTACTTC.

The gene calls are TRBV6-6 and TRBJ2-1; D is unresolved. The germline V gene encodes CDR1 MNHNY and CDR2 SVGAGI (reference sequence). CDR3 length: 11 amino acids. V was shortened by 9 bases and J by 5 bases, with 8 bases between the two germline ends. The CDR3 region is CASTVNNEQFF. The CDR3 DNA follows: TGTGCCAGTACCGTAAACAATGAGCAGTTCTTC.

The chain couples TRBV6-5 to TRBJ1-6, with D perhaps TRBD1 (5 bases). CDR1 is MNHEY and CDR2 is SVGAGI in the germline V gene. Trimming stripped 5 bases from V and 16 bases from J, with 15 bases between. The CDR3 is 12 residues long. The CDR3 sequence: CASSTWTHMLHF. The CDR3 nucleotides read TGTGCCAGCAGTACCTGGACACACATGCTCCACTTT.

CDR3 DNA: TGTGCCATCAGTGAGCCCCTGGTGGCACCGGGAGGCTACACCTTC. Its protein is CAISEPLVAPGGYTF. V gene TRBV10-3 combines with J gene TRBJ1-2; unclear D gene. Looked up from germline, CDR1 is ENHRY and CDR2 is SYGVKD. V lost 2 bases, J lost 8 bases, and 18 bases lay in between. The CDR3 spans 15 residues.

This clonotype has more than one count but fewer than ten. V is TRBV10-3 and J is TRBJ1-1; D remains ambiguous. CDR3 length: 13 amino acids. V was cut by 4 bases and J by 6 bases, with 12 bases left in between. From germline, CDR1 is ENHRY and CDR2 SYGVKD. CDR3 protein: CAISADEHPEAFF. As DNA, the CDR3 is TGTGCCATCAGTGCGGATGAGCACCCTGAAGCTTTCTTT.

This chain joins TRBV15 and TRBJ2-1; no firm D call. CDR1 is LNHNV, CDR2 YYDKDF, per germline (reference sequence). The ends were cut back, 8 bases at V and 4 bases at J, with 12 bases in the middle. This CDR3 comprises 13 residues. The CDR3 coding sequence is TGTGCCACCCGGGCAGGCCTATACAATGAGCAGTTCTTC. Amino acid sequence: CATRAGLYNEQFF.

The V call is TRBV20-1, the J call TRBJ1-4; no clear D gene. The CDR3 runs 13 residues. The V end lost 3 bases, the J end lost 6 bases, and 11 bases lay between the germline ends. Germline V gives CDR1 DFQATT, CDR2 SNEGSKA (reference sequence). The CDR3 sequence is CSASPLTDEKLFF. Written as DNA, the CDR3 is TGCAGTGCTAGCCCGTTAACCGATGAAAAACTGTTTTTT.

This clonotype was found a few times. The rearrangement links TRBV6-5 to TRBJ2-1; 15 nucleotides line up with TRBD2. The ends lost 6 bases at V and 14 bases at J; junction bases unmatched: 8. Germline CDR1 reads MNHEY; CDR2 reads SVGAGI. The CDR3 totals 14 residues. CDR3 nucleotide sequence: TGTGCCAGCAGCTCCGGGACTAGCGGGAGGAAAGAGTTCTTC. Its translation: CASSSGTSGRKEFF.

This sequence joins TRBV7-9 and TRBJ1-2; tentatively, D is TRBD1 (5 bases). V was shortened by 0 bases and J by 8 bases, with 10 bases between the two germline ends. The CDR3 has 13 residues. Germline V gives CDR1 SEHNR, CDR2 FQNEAQ (reference sequence). The CDR3: CASSLAQGYGYTF. The CDR3 coding sequence is TGTGCCAGCAGCTTAGCCCAGGGTTACGGCTACACCTTC.

V and J are TRBV20-1 and TRBJ2-7; either TRBD1 or TRBD2 may supply D (5 bases each). TRBJ2-5 matches the DNA end more closely, so the J call is doubtful. The CDR3 consists of 15 residues. The germline V gene has CDR1 DFQATT and CDR2 SNEGSKA (reference sequence). CDR3 DNA sequence: TGCAGTGCTAGAGATGTGGGACGCGACCAAGAGACCCAGTACTTC. It translates to CSARDVGRDQETQYF.

The chain links TRBV7-9 to TRBJ2-3; no clear D gene. Germline V gene data show CDR1 as SEHNR and CDR2 as FQNEAQ (reference sequence). Deletions cut 2 bases from V and 2 bases from J, with 11 bases between. The CDR3 is 15 amino acids. The CDR3, as DNA: TGTGCCAGCAGCTTAAAGGCCCTTACCACAGATACGCAGTATTTT. Its translation: CASSLKALTTDTQYF.

This clonotype was counted a few times. The chain combines TRBV6-5 with TRBJ2-7, with 7 bases that match TRBD1. Gene TRBJ2-5 matches the end of the DNA better, so the J call may be wrong. CDR3 length: 13 amino acids. In germline, CDR1 is MNHEY, CDR2 SVGAGI. DNA for the CDR3: TGTGCCACCCGAAGGGGGCAGGGGGTGACCCAGTACTTC. Its protein product is CATRRGQGVTQYF.

The rearrangement links TRBV21-1 to TRBJ2-1; the table calls TRBD1, which could not be checked here. TRBV21-1 is shown as a pseudogene. This CDR3 comprises 17 residues. The CDR3 reads CASSIVWTAVIDNEQFF. The CDR3 DNA sequence: TGTGCCAGCAGCATTGTTTGGACAGCCGTAATCGACAATGAGCAGTTCTTC.

The chain has TRBV12-3 or TRBV12-4 and TRBJ2-3; possibly TRBD2 for D (5 bases). The CDR3 has 14 amino acids. Trimming cost V 3 bases and J 4 bases, with 11 bases left between them. CDR3: CASSFGDRADTQYF. CDR3 nucleotide sequence: TGTGCCAGCAGTTTCGGGGATCGGGCAGATACGCAGTATTTT.

The chain joins TRBV25-1 to TRBJ2-1; D possibly corresponds to TRBD2 (6 bases). This CDR3 is 16 amino acids long. Trimming removed 10 bases at V and 7 bases at J, with 26 bases between. The V gene's germline CDR1 is MGHDK and CDR2 SYGVNS. The CDR3 nucleotides are TGTGCCACCACAGGTACCGACTACCGGGCGGGGAATGAGCAGTTCTTC. This encodes CATTGTDYRAGNEQFF.

The chain combines TRBV27 with TRBJ1-1, with 8 bases aligning to TRBD1. This CDR3 has 13 residues. V lost 2 bases to trimming and J lost 8 bases; unmatched junction nucleotides: 4. Per the germline V gene, CDR1 is MNHEY and CDR2 is SMNVEV (reference sequence). In DNA form, the CDR3 reads TGTGCCAGCAGTTTAGACAGGGGAGGCGAAGCTTTCTTT. This sequence encodes CASSLDRGGEAFF.

The rearrangement joins TRBV5-1 to TRBJ2-1; 8 nucleotides match TRBD1. V lost 8 bases, J lost 0 bases, and 7 bases stayed unmatched. This CDR3 region has 15 residues. In germline, CDR1 is SGHRS, CDR2 YFSETQ. CDR3 nucleotide sequence: TGCGCCAGTACGGGACAGGTCCACTCCTACAATGAGCAGTTCTTC. Its protein product is CASTGQVHSYNEQFF. Full variable domain (outside the CDR3, taken from reference TRBV5-1 and TRBJ2-1): KAGVTQTPRYLIKTRGQQVTLSCSPISGHRSVSWYQQTPGQGLQFLFEYFSETQRNKGNFPGRFSGRQFSNSRSEMNVSTLELGDSALYLCASTGQVHSYNEQFFGPGTRLTVL.

This clonotype was picked up a small number of times. This sequence joins TRBV6-5 and TRBJ2-7, with TRBD1 matching 12 bases. Germline CDR1 is MNHEY and CDR2 is SVGAGI. Trimming at V came to 4 bases and at J to 2 bases, leaving 9 bases not matched to a gene. The CDR3 loop spans 17 amino acids. The CDR3 nucleotides are TGTGCCAGCAGTTTTCGCCGGGACAGGGGGCGTACCTACGAGCAGTACTTC. Translation gives CASSFRRDRGRTYEQYF.

The V call is TRBV7-3, the J call TRBJ1-1; 9 bases are shared with TRBD1. The CDR3 loop spans 14 amino acids. V shed 4 bases and J 8 bases; nucleotides not matched to a gene: 8. Germline CDR1 is SGHTA and CDR2 is FQGTGA. CDR3 protein: CASSSYNGQGEAFF. CDR3 nucleotides: TGTGCCAGCAGCTCCTATAATGGACAGGGGGAAGCTTTCTTT.

In this sample, this clonotype turned up a few times. The DNA for the CDR3 is TGTGCCAGCAGTTTGTGGGGGCAATTGGACAATGAGCAGTTCTTC. Translating gives CASSLWGQLDNEQFF. This chain joins TRBV12-3 or TRBV12-4 and TRBJ2-1; the D gene is possibly TRBD1 (6 bases). Trimming stripped 3 bases from V and 5 bases from J, with 14 bases between. CDR3 size: 15 residues.

This clonotype was detected a few times. The chain is built from TRBV7-9 and TRBJ2-5, with D hard to call. V dropped 5 bases and J dropped 3 bases, with 10 bases sitting between them. The germline V gene has CDR1 SEHNR and CDR2 FQNEAQ (reference sequence). The CDR3 spans 13 residues. The CDR3 sequence is CASSQPPKETQYF. The DNA of the CDR3 is TGTGCCAGCAGCCAGCCTCCCAAAGAGACCCAGTACTTC.

This clonotype was recorded a few times. The chain recombines TRBV6-6 with TRBJ2-7; unclear D gene. Germline CDR1 reads MNHNY; CDR2 reads SVGAGI (reference sequence). Trimming cost V 0 bases and J 0 bases, with 6 bases left between them. The CDR3 consists of 14 residues. The chain's CDR3 is CASSYSTDSYEQYF. CDR3 sequence (DNA): TGTGCCAGCAGTTACTCGACGGACTCCTACGAGCAGTACTTC.

CDR3 DNA: TGCAGTGGGTTGGGAACCACAGATACGCAGTATTTT. It codes for CSGLGTTDTQYF. This chain joins TRBV20-1 and TRBJ2-3; D is unclear. CDR1 is DFQATT and CDR2 is SNEGSKA in the germline V gene (reference sequence). Trimming cost V 7 bases and J 2 bases, with 10 bases left between them. The CDR3 is 12 residues long.

V is TRBV5-1 and J is TRBJ2-3, with D perhaps assigned TRBD1 or TRBD2 (5 bases each). Germline assignment: CDR1 SGHRS and CDR2 YFSETQ. Deletions cut 6 bases from V and 3 bases from J, with 11 bases between. The length of the CDR3 is 13 residues. The CDR3: CASKEGNTDTQYF. DNA for the CDR3: TGCGCCAGCAAAGAGGGGAATACAGATACGCAGTATTTT.

The chain joins TRBV7-9 to TRBJ1-1; 8 bases map to TRBD1. This CDR3 comprises 14 residues. V dropped 4 bases and J dropped 4; count of bases not matched to a gene: 5. CDR1 is SEHNR and CDR2 is FQNEAQ in the germline V gene (reference sequence). The CDR3 reads CASSSRTGPTEAFF. The CDR3 DNA follows: TGTGCCAGCAGCTCCCGGACAGGGCCCACTGAAGCTTTCTTT.

This sequence joins TRBV10-3 and TRBJ2-5; TRBD1 agrees at 7 bases. Judging by the DNA end, TRBJ2-7 fits better; the J call may be wrong. CDR3 size: 15 residues. Germline values: CDR1 ENHRY, CDR2 SYGVKD. CDR3 DNA: TGTGCCACCTCGGACAGGCCGTCCAACGGGTACGAGCAGTACTTC. Amino acids: CATSDRPSNGYEQYF.

J is TRBJ2-7 and V is TRBV6-5, with TRBD1 matching 7 bases. V shed 10 bases and J 0 bases; nucleotides not matched to a gene: 6. CDR1 MNHEY and CDR2 SVGAGI come from the germline V gene. The CDR3 has 13 amino acids. The CDR3 loop is CATLGQVSYEQYF. The CDR3 nucleotides read TGTGCCACTCTCGGACAGGTCTCCTACGAGCAGTACTTC.

In this sample, this clonotype turned up a few times. CDR3 in DNA: TGTGCCACCAGTGATGCACTAAAAAACAATGAGCAGTTCTTC. It yields the protein CATSDALKNNEQFF. This chain joins TRBV24-1 and TRBJ2-1, with D unresolved. This CDR3 region has 14 residues. Germline values: CDR1 KGHDR, CDR2 SFDVKD. V lost 3 bases and J lost 5, with 10 bases in between.